This is a list of T cell receptor beta chains from one sample in a study of blood T cell repertoires in COVID-19. The protocol was immunoSEQ multiplex PCR, while the TCRdb copy is restricted to in-frame clones and leaves out a portion. This sample has 220,000 or so clones, with under 90% found just once. Sequenced sample: PBMCs or T cells enriched from blood (not recorded which). All receptors derive from a woman in her sixties or seventies who had recovered from COVID-19. Each CDR3 is given with its conserved first and last residue. The order of the fields is J gene, D gene, clone size, V gene, CDR3 protein, CDR3 DNA. The D gene is left open where the match is weak. Expanded clones get a size class; other rows say once, few or many, or leave the size out.

J gene: TRBJ2-1
D gene: TRBD1
clone size: NA
V gene: TRBV11-2
CDR3 protein: CASSLSGGYNEQFF
CDR3 DNA: TGTGCCAGCAGCTTATCAGGGGGTTACAATGAGCAGTTCTTC

J gene: TRBJ2-7
D gene: TRBD1
clone size: NA
V gene: TRBV27
CDR3 protein: CASSWTGAMDEQYF
CDR3 DNA: TGTGCCAGCAGTTGGACAGGGGCGATGGACGAGCAGTACTTC

J gene: TRBJ1-2
D gene: NA
clone size: NA
V gene: TRBV19
CDR3 protein: CASSASGVPYGYTF
CDR3 DNA: TGTGCCAGTAGTGCCTCCGGGGTCCCCTATGGCTACACCTTC

J gene: TRBJ1-1
D gene: NA
clone size: NA
V gene: TRBV4-1
CDR3 protein: CASSRGGSTEAFF
CDR3 DNA: TGCGCCAGCAGCCGCGGAGGAAGTACTGAAGCTTTCTTT

J gene: TRBJ1-3
D gene: NA
clone size: NA
V gene: TRBV18
CDR3 protein: CASSPSSGNTIYF
CDR3 DNA: TGTGCCAGCTCACCATCTTCCGGAAACACCATATATTTT

J gene: TRBJ2-5
D gene: TRBD2
clone size: NA
V gene: TRBV7-2
CDR3 protein: CASSRLAGEETQYF
CDR3 DNA: TGTGCCAGCAGCCGTCTAGCGGGGGAGGAGACCCAGTACTTC

J gene: TRBJ2-5
D gene: TRBD2
clone size: NA
V gene: TRBV11-1
CDR3 protein: CASSPSGAGGRETQYF
CDR3 DNA: TGTGCCAGCAGCCCCTCGGGTGCGGGGGGAAGAGAGACCCAGTACTTC

J gene: TRBJ2-5
D gene: TRBD1
clone size: NA
V gene: TRBV29-1
CDR3 protein: CSVEFWGQGIQETQYF
CDR3 DNA: TGCAGCGTTGAATTTTGGGGACAGGGGATACAAGAGACCCAGTACTTC

J gene: TRBJ2-7
D gene: NA
clone size: NA
V gene: TRBV6-2/TRBV6-3
CDR3 protein: CASSDTGSTYEQYF
CDR3 DNA: TGTGCCAGCAGCGATACAGGTAGCACCTACGAGCAGTACTTC

J gene: TRBJ1-5
D gene: TRBD1
clone size: NA
V gene: TRBV19
CDR3 protein: CATKGQGIGGNQPQHF
CDR3 DNA: TGTGCCACTAAGGGACAGGGGATCGGGGGCAATCAGCCCCAGCATTTT

J gene: TRBJ1-3
D gene: NA
clone size: few
V gene: TRBV7-2
CDR3 protein: CASSPTNSGNTIYF
CDR3 DNA: TGTGCCAGCAGCCCGACTAATTCTGGAAACACCATATATTTT

J gene: TRBJ2-1
D gene: NA
clone size: few
V gene: TRBV27
CDR3 protein: CASSRTPPRDNEQFF
CDR3 DNA: TGTGCCAGCAGTCGAACTCCCCCGCGAGACAATGAGCAGTTCTTC

J gene: TRBJ2-1
D gene: NA
clone size: NA
V gene: TRBV5-8
CDR3 protein: CASSLVGLSSYNEQFF
CDR3 DNA: TGTGCCAGCAGCTTGGTTGGTCTGAGCTCCTACAATGAGCAGTTCTTC

J gene: TRBJ2-3
D gene: TRBD2
clone size: NA
V gene: TRBV5-6
CDR3 protein: CASRRTSGGTDTQYF
CDR3 DNA: TGTGCCAGCAGACGGACTAGCGGGGGCACAGATACGCAGTATTTT

J gene: TRBJ2-3
D gene: TRBD1
clone size: NA
V gene: TRBV6-5
CDR3 protein: CASSYRFARGPDTQYF
CDR3 DNA: TGTGCCAGCAGTTACCGGTTCGCGAGGGGGCCAGATACGCAGTATTTT

J gene: TRBJ2-3
D gene: TRBD1
clone size: NA
V gene: TRBV7-3
CDR3 protein: CASSSLGTASSTDTQYF
CDR3 DNA: TGTGCCAGCAGCTCCCTTGGGACAGCTTCTAGCACAGATACGCAGTATTTT

J gene: TRBJ2-7
D gene: TRBD2
clone size: NA
V gene: TRBV5-5
CDR3 protein: CASSFTGTSGVAEQYF
CDR3 DNA: TGTGCCAGCAGCTTCACAGGGACTAGCGGGGTGGCCGAGCAGTACTTC

J gene: TRBJ2-7
D gene: TRBD2
clone size: NA
V gene: TRBV3-1/TRBV3-2
CDR3 protein: CASSPPQRDPYEQYF
CDR3 DNA: TGTGCCAGCAGCCCCCCTCAGCGGGATCCGTACGAGCAGTACTTC

J gene: TRBJ2-2
D gene: NA
clone size: NA
V gene: TRBV6-2/TRBV6-3
CDR3 protein: CASSSPQTSGAGELFF
CDR3 DNA: TGTGCCAGCAGTTCCCCTCAGACTAGTGGGGCCGGGGAGCTGTTTTTT

J gene: TRBJ1-2
D gene: TRBD1
clone size: NA
V gene: TRBV5-1
CDR3 protein: CASSLAVGQGLLGYTF
CDR3 DNA: TGCGCCAGCAGCTTGGCCGTGGGACAGGGTTTACTTGGCTACACCTTC

J gene: TRBJ2-2
D gene: TRBD2
clone size: NA
V gene: TRBV9
CDR3 protein: CASTRYGTSGSLTGELFF
CDR3 DNA: TGTGCCAGCACCCGTTACGGGACTAGCGGGAGCCTCACCGGGGAGCTGTTTTTT

J gene: TRBJ2-7
D gene: TRBD2
clone size: NA
V gene: TRBV5-1
CDR3 protein: CASSPGTSGSSYEQYF
CDR3 DNA: TGCGCCAGCAGCCCCGGGACTAGCGGGAGCTCCTACGAGCAGTACTTC

J gene: TRBJ2-6
D gene: TRBD1
clone size: NA
V gene: TRBV5-4
CDR3 protein: CASSLMTGGGLSSGANVLTF
CDR3 DNA: TGTGCCAGCAGCTTGATGACAGGGGGCGGCCTGAGCTCTGGGGCCAACGTCCTGACTTTC

J gene: TRBJ2-1
D gene: NA
clone size: NA
V gene: TRBV6-2/TRBV6-3
CDR3 protein: CASSYSKTTAGNEQFF
CDR3 DNA: TGTGCCAGCAGTTACTCGAAAACTACCGCGGGGAATGAGCAGTTCTTC

J gene: TRBJ2-1
D gene: NA
clone size: NA
V gene: TRBV9
CDR3 protein: CASSVEGHVGNEQFF
CDR3 DNA: TGTGCCAGCAGCGTAGAGGGACACGTTGGCAATGAGCAGTTCTTC

J gene: TRBJ2-1
D gene: NA
clone size: NA
V gene: TRBV5-6
CDR3 protein: CASSFKWLGGTDNEQFF
CDR3 DNA: TGTGCCAGCAGCTTTAAATGGTTGGGCGGGACCGACAATGAGCAGTTCTTC

J gene: TRBJ1-3
D gene: NA
clone size: NA
V gene: TRBV2
CDR3 protein: CASSRTALAGNTIYF
CDR3 DNA: TGTGCCAGCAGCCGGACAGCCCTTGCTGGAAACACCATATATTTT

J gene: TRBJ2-3
D gene: TRBD2
clone size: NA
V gene: TRBV4-2
CDR3 protein: CASSRMSSSGEPRTDTQYF
CDR3 DNA: TGTGCCAGCAGCCGAATGTCGAGTAGCGGGGAGCCTCGCACAGATACGCAGTATTTT